The sequence of this TCR beta chain was determined in a study of CD8 T cells in Susac syndrome. Broader study findings: That the number of individuals in its TCR sequencing and HLA analysis was relatively small was acknowledged by the study.

This clonotype was detected once. Its specificity is not known. cDNA came from approximately 0.5 to 1 ug RNA primed by random hexamers. TCRdb reanalysed the immunoSEQ multiplex PCR reads using MiXCR and keeps one entry per CDR3 protein. The table includes about 200,000 distinct CDR3 sequences, roughly 95% detected once. Trimming stripped 5 bases from V and 7 bases from J, with 23 bases between. The CDR3 has 16 amino acids. Per germline, CDR1 MNHEY and CDR2 SMNVEV (reference sequence). The chain couples TRBV27 to TRBJ1-1, with unresolved D. The sequence was obtained from a human donor in good health. Material: CD4+ T cells from PBMCs. The CDR3, as DNA: TGTGCCAGCAGTGCGGAAAATGCGGCCAGGACTCTTGAAGCTTTCTTT. Protein: CASSAENAARTLEAFF.